The rows below give T cell receptor beta chains drawn from one sample of a study of cytomegalovirus exposure and HLA in healthy donors. Some clones are missing from TCRdb's copy, which holds only in-frame ones; the method was immunoSEQ multiplex PCR. This table holds some 220,000 clones, approximately 85% found once. Sequences were obtained from PBMCs. The receptors here all came from a girl aged 2-9 years in good health and CMV-seronegative. Each CDR3 is given with its conserved first and last residue. Each record gives: clone size, J gene, V gene, D gene, CDR3 DNA, CDR3 protein. D genes are given only for firm matches. Clone size is given for some rows only: seen once, a few or many times, or a class if the clone is expanded.

abundance: .
j_gene: TRBJ1-1
v_gene: TRBV11-2
d_gene: TRBD1
CDR3nt: TGTGCCAGCAACATAAACAGGGGGCGTATGAACACTGAAGCTTTCTTT
CDR3aa: CASNINRGRMNTEAFF

abundance: .
j_gene: TRBJ2-1
v_gene: TRBV2
d_gene: TRBD2
CDR3nt: TGTGCCAGCAGTGGGACTAGCGCCCTAACCTACAATGAGCAGTTCTTC
CDR3aa: CASSGTSALTYNEQFF

abundance: few
j_gene: TRBJ2-3
v_gene: TRBV5-6
d_gene: TRBD2
CDR3nt: TGTGCCAGCAGCTTGGCCGGACTAGCGGGAGGCCAAGATACGCAGTATTTT
CDR3aa: CASSLAGLAGGQDTQYF

abundance: .
j_gene: TRBJ2-1
v_gene: TRBV5-1
d_gene: .
CDR3nt: TGCGCCAGCAGCCCTGACCCTCTAGCGAACTACAATGAGCAGTTCTTC
CDR3aa: CASSPDPLANYNEQFF

abundance: .
j_gene: TRBJ2-7
v_gene: TRBV15
d_gene: TRBD1
CDR3nt: TGTGCCACCAGCAGACGTCGAGACAGGGCCTACGAGCAGTACTTC
CDR3aa: CATSRRRDRAYEQYF

abundance: .
j_gene: TRBJ1-6
v_gene: TRBV5-1
d_gene: .
CDR3nt: TGCGCCAGCCGCAACGAGGGAAACAATTCACCCCTCCACTTT
CDR3aa: CASRNEGNNSPLHF

abundance: .
j_gene: TRBJ2-7
v_gene: TRBV2
d_gene: .
CDR3nt: TGTGCCAGCAGTGCTATATCGGTCTCCTACGAGCAGTACTTC
CDR3aa: CASSAISVSYEQYF

abundance: .
j_gene: TRBJ2-7
v_gene: TRBV6-1
d_gene: .
CDR3nt: TGTGCCAGCAGCCGGACAGATGCCTACGAGCAGTACTTC
CDR3aa: CASSRTDAYEQYF

abundance: .
j_gene: TRBJ2-7
v_gene: TRBV10-2
d_gene: .
CDR3nt: TGCGCCAGCAGTGTTAGCAGAGGTAGCGTAGAGCAGTACTTC
CDR3aa: CASSVSRGSVEQYF

abundance: .
j_gene: TRBJ2-1
v_gene: TRBV11-3
d_gene: .
CDR3nt: TGTGCCAGCAGCTTTGGGGGAGGAAACAATGAGCAGTTCTTC
CDR3aa: CASSFGGGNNEQFF

abundance: .
j_gene: TRBJ2-7
v_gene: TRBV6-5
d_gene: TRBD2
CDR3nt: TGTGCCAGCAGTTACGCCGGGACTAGCGGCGGGCAGTACTTC
CDR3aa: CASSYAGTSGGQYF

abundance: once
j_gene: TRBJ2-1
v_gene: TRBV27
d_gene: TRBD2
CDR3nt: TGTGCCAGCAGTTTTCCGGGACTAGCGGGAAATGAGCAGTTCTTC
CDR3aa: CASSFPGLAGNEQFF

abundance: .
j_gene: TRBJ2-5
v_gene: TRBV6-5
d_gene: TRBD2
CDR3nt: TGTGCCAGCAGTTTATCCCGGGGACTAGCAAAAGAGACCCAGTACTTC
CDR3aa: CASSLSRGLAKETQYF

abundance: once
j_gene: TRBJ2-7
v_gene: TRBV19
d_gene: TRBD1
CDR3nt: TGTGCCAGTAGTACAAGGGGGACAGGGATCTACGAGCAGTACTTC
CDR3aa: CASSTRGTGIYEQYF

abundance: .
j_gene: TRBJ1-2
v_gene: TRBV9
d_gene: TRBD1
CDR3nt: TGTGCCAGCAGCGTAGAGGACAGGGCTATCTATGGCTACACCTTC
CDR3aa: CASSVEDRAIYGYTF

abundance: .
j_gene: TRBJ2-3
v_gene: TRBV7-2
d_gene: TRBD2
CDR3nt: TGTGCCAGCAGTTTAAGCGGGATGAGTGGGGATACGCAGTATTTT
CDR3aa: CASSLSGMSGDTQYF

abundance: .
j_gene: TRBJ2-7
v_gene: TRBV28
d_gene: .
CDR3nt: TGTGCCAGCAGTTTATGGCAGGGTAGCACCTACGAGCAGTGCTTC
CDR3aa: CASSLWQGSTYEQCF

abundance: .
j_gene: TRBJ2-4
v_gene: TRBV2
d_gene: .
CDR3nt: TGTGCCAGCAGTGAGAGGCCCCAGATTCTAGCCAAAAACATTCAGTACTTC
CDR3aa: CASSERPQILAKNIQYF

abundance: .
j_gene: TRBJ2-3
v_gene: TRBV7-9
d_gene: TRBD2
CDR3nt: TGTGCCAGCAGCCATTCGAGCGGGGGGGCAAGGGATACGCAGTATTTT
CDR3aa: CASSHSSGGARDTQYF

abundance: .
j_gene: TRBJ2-7
v_gene: TRBV14
d_gene: .
CDR3nt: TGTGCCAGCAGCCTGGGTAAGGGGGCCTACGAGCAGTACTTC
CDR3aa: CASSLGKGAYEQYF

abundance: .
j_gene: TRBJ2-7
v_gene: TRBV5-1
d_gene: TRBD2
CDR3nt: TGCGCCAGCAGAGAGCGGGGGCGGACCTACGAGCAGTACTTC
CDR3aa: CASRERGRTYEQYF

abundance: few
j_gene: TRBJ2-3
v_gene: TRBV5-1
d_gene: TRBD1
CDR3nt: TGCGCCAGCAGCTTAGACAGGGGAGGCACAGATACGCAGTATTTT
CDR3aa: CASSLDRGGTDTQYF

abundance: .
j_gene: TRBJ2-5
v_gene: TRBV5-1
d_gene: TRBD1
CDR3nt: TGCGCCAGCAGCCACGGGACAGGGAGAGAGACCCAGTACTTC
CDR3aa: CASSHGTGRETQYF

abundance: .
j_gene: TRBJ2-5
v_gene: TRBV5-4
d_gene: TRBD2
CDR3nt: TGTGCCAGCAGCTCAATAGCGGGGGGGCAGGCGGAGACCCAGTACTTC
CDR3aa: CASSSIAGGQAETQYF

abundance: .
j_gene: TRBJ2-7
v_gene: TRBV27
d_gene: .
CDR3nt: TGTGCCAGCATGCGGGTTCCCTACGAGCAGTACTTC
CDR3aa: CASMRVPYEQYF

abundance: once
j_gene: TRBJ2-5
v_gene: TRBV4-1
d_gene: TRBD1
CDR3nt: TGCGCCAGCAGCCGTCGGACAGGGGGCGAGACCCAGTACTTC
CDR3aa: CASSRRTGGETQYF

abundance: .
j_gene: TRBJ1-4
v_gene: TRBV7-9
d_gene: TRBD1
CDR3nt: TGTGCCAGCAGCAGAAGGGACAGGACAGATAATGAAAAACTGTTTTTT
CDR3aa: CASSRRDRTDNEKLFF

abundance: medium-sized
j_gene: TRBJ2-2
v_gene: TRBV9
d_gene: TRBD1
CDR3nt: TGTGCCAGCAGCGTAGCACAGGGGGGTATCGGGGAGCTGTTTTTT
CDR3aa: CASSVAQGGIGELFF

abundance: .
j_gene: TRBJ2-4
v_gene: TRBV5-1
d_gene: .
CDR3nt: TGCGCCAGCAGCCCGGGTCGAGGGCCTATAAACATTCAGTACTTC
CDR3aa: CASSPGRGPINIQYF

abundance: .
j_gene: TRBJ2-7
v_gene: TRBV28
d_gene: .
CDR3nt: TGTGCCACATTCACGACAGGCGCCAGCGACGAGCAGTACTTC
CDR3aa: CATFTTGASDEQYF

abundance: .
j_gene: TRBJ2-1
v_gene: TRBV11-2
d_gene: TRBD1
CDR3nt: TGTGCCAGCAGCTTAGAAGGGCGGACAGGGGGCTTAGATGAGCAGTTCTTC
CDR3aa: CASSLEGRTGGLDEQFF

abundance: once
j_gene: TRBJ2-7
v_gene: TRBV6-6
d_gene: .
CDR3nt: TGTGCCAGCAGAATTCAGGGCCCCAACTACGAGCAGTACTTC
CDR3aa: CASRIQGPNYEQYF

abundance: .
j_gene: TRBJ1-1
v_gene: TRBV5-1
d_gene: .
CDR3nt: TGCGCCAGCAGCTTGTCAGGGTGGAGTACTGAAGCTTTCTTT
CDR3aa: CASSLSGWSTEAFF

abundance: .
j_gene: TRBJ2-1
v_gene: TRBV7-9
d_gene: TRBD2
CDR3nt: TGTGCCAGCAGCTTAAAAATACTGACTAGCGGGTTCGATGAGCAGTTCTTC
CDR3aa: CASSLKILTSGFDEQFF

abundance: .
j_gene: TRBJ2-2
v_gene: TRBV6-5
d_gene: TRBD1
CDR3nt: TGTGCCAGCAGCCGGGACAGGGGGGACGGGGAGCTGTTTTTT
CDR3aa: CASSRDRGDGELFF

abundance: .
j_gene: TRBJ2-7
v_gene: TRBV7-9
d_gene: .
CDR3nt: TGTGCCAGCAGCTCCTCAGGGGACGAGCAGTACTTC
CDR3aa: CASSSSGDEQYF

abundance: .
j_gene: TRBJ2-2
v_gene: TRBV27
d_gene: TRBD1
CDR3nt: TGTGCCAGCAGGCAGACAGGGACCGGGGAGCTGTTTTTT
CDR3aa: CASRQTGTGELFF

abundance: few
j_gene: TRBJ2-5
v_gene: TRBV30
d_gene: .
CDR3nt: TGTGCCTGGAGTGTGGACTTACAAGAGACCCAGTACTTC
CDR3aa: CAWSVDLQETQYF

abundance: .
j_gene: TRBJ2-2
v_gene: TRBV6-1
d_gene: .
CDR3nt: TGTGCCAGCAAACCAGCCCCAGGGTTTCAGGAGCTGTTTTTT
CDR3aa: CASKPAPGFQELFF

abundance: .
j_gene: TRBJ1-1
v_gene: TRBV29-1
d_gene: .
CDR3nt: TGCAGCGTTACCGGCACTGAAGCTTTCTTT
CDR3aa: CSVTGTEAFF

abundance: .
j_gene: TRBJ1-2
v_gene: TRBV4-1
d_gene: TRBD1
CDR3nt: TGCGCCAGCAGCCAACAACAGGGGATGTATGGCTACACCTTC
CDR3aa: CASSQQQGMYGYTF

abundance: few
j_gene: TRBJ2-1
v_gene: TRBV4-1
d_gene: .
CDR3nt: TGCGCCAGCAGCCAAGTATCGGCGGCCCTTGGCAATGAGCAGTTCTTC
CDR3aa: CASSQVSAALGNEQFF

abundance: .
j_gene: TRBJ1-4
v_gene: TRBV9
d_gene: .
CDR3nt: TGTGCCAGCAGCGTAGGTTCTAATAAAAAACTGTTTTTT
CDR3aa: CASSVGSNKKLFF

abundance: .
j_gene: TRBJ1-4
v_gene: TRBV6-6
d_gene: .
CDR3nt: TGTGCCAGCACCAACAGGGCCGGGGGGGAAAAACTGTTTTTT
CDR3aa: CASTNRAGGEKLFF

abundance: .
j_gene: TRBJ1-1
v_gene: TRBV11-2
d_gene: .
CDR3nt: TGTGCCAGCAGCTTAGACAGGGGTACCACTGAAGCTTTCTTT
CDR3aa: CASSLDRGTTEAFF

abundance: .
j_gene: TRBJ2-7
v_gene: TRBV7-9
d_gene: TRBD1
CDR3nt: TGTGCCAGCAGCTCCGACAGGGGCTTCACCTACGAGCAGTACTTC
CDR3aa: CASSSDRGFTYEQYF

abundance: .
j_gene: TRBJ2-3
v_gene: TRBV5-1
d_gene: TRBD2
CDR3nt: TGCGCCAGCAGCCCTACCGGGAGGGCCGATACGCAGTATTTT
CDR3aa: CASSPTGRADTQYF

abundance: .
j_gene: TRBJ2-5
v_gene: TRBV7-2
d_gene: TRBD2
CDR3nt: TGTGCCAGCAGCTGGGGACTAGCGGGCCAAGAGACCCAGTACTTC
CDR3aa: CASSWGLAGQETQYF

abundance: .
j_gene: TRBJ1-1
v_gene: TRBV5-1
d_gene: TRBD1
CDR3nt: TGCGCCAGCAGCTCAGGACAGGCAGCGGGCGTTTGGGCTTTCTTT
CDR3aa: CASSSGQAAGVWAFF

abundance: .
j_gene: TRBJ2-7
v_gene: TRBV4-2
d_gene: TRBD2
CDR3nt: TGTGCCAGCAGCCAAGATAGCGGGGGATCCTACGAGCAGTACTTC
CDR3aa: CASSQDSGGSYEQYF

abundance: .
j_gene: TRBJ2-1
v_gene: TRBV10-2
d_gene: .
CDR3nt: TGCGCCAGCAGTGAGGAGCGGAGGAGGCAGTTCTTC
CDR3aa: CASSEERRRQFF

abundance: .
j_gene: TRBJ2-7
v_gene: TRBV11-3
d_gene: TRBD1
CDR3nt: TGTGCCAGCAGCCCGACAGGGAAGGACGAGCAGTACTTC
CDR3aa: CASSPTGKDEQYF

abundance: .
j_gene: TRBJ1-6
v_gene: TRBV15
d_gene: .
CDR3nt: TGTGCCACCAGCAGCCGGAGGGGTTATAATTCACCCCTCCACTTT
CDR3aa: CATSSRRGYNSPLHF